This T cell receptor (beta chain) appears in the sequencing data of a study of T cell clonotyping in hematopoietic cell transplantation. Study-wide points: Graft donor and pretransplant recipient Inverse Simpson Index values predicted broader posttransplant TCR diversity. At the given depth, recipient repertoires were over 95% de novo clonotypes.

Details on this clone: Its antigen is still unknown.

V trimming: 3 bases; J trimming: 1 base; junction bases outside the gene matches: 6. Germline V gene data show CDR1 as MDHEN and CDR2 as SYDVKM. The CDR3 is 15 amino acids. Data came from immunoSEQ multiplex PCR; TCRdb stores just in-frame clones and leaves some out. The table includes about 69,000 clones, 85% to 95% detected once. The rearrangement links TRBV28 to TRBJ2-7, with 7 bases fitting TRBD2. What was sequenced was peripheral blood mononuclear cells. The receptor's source is a man aged 45-65 years in good health. Some clones in this sample may be carry-over from other donors' samples. The CDR3 here is CASSFLVGLSYEQYF. As DNA, the CDR3 is TGTGCCAGCAGTTTTTTAGTGGGACTATCCTACGAGCAGTACTTC.